This TCR beta chain was retrieved from a study of T cell clonality in common variable immunodeficiency. CDR1 SEHNR and CDR2 FQNEAQ come from the germline V gene (reference sequence). V shed 5 bases and J 5 bases; nucleotides not matched to a gene: 4. This CDR3 is 14 amino acids long. General study findings and limits: Fewer TCRbeta clones were shared among CVID subjects than controls. Reportedly, TCR beta sequences from common variable immunodeficiency showed fewer deletions and N-nucleotide insertions.

Measured with immunoSEQ multiplex PCR; TCRdb has only the in-frame clones, and not every one. The profile covers around 30,000 clones, none occurring a single time. This clone has just a few counts. The antigen is undetermined. The DNA ends 3 residues before the CDR3 does, and the rest of the CDR3 is filled in from the germline J gene. Blood came from CVID subjects not ill and not taking immunomodulatory or immunosuppressive medication. Sequences were obtained from peripheral blood mononuclear cells. The TCR comes from a human donor with common variable immunodeficiency. The V call is TRBV7-9, the J call TRBJ2-3; 10 positions match TRBD2. The CDR3 here is CASSRTSGGDTQYF. The sequenced CDR3 bases are TGTGCCAGCAGCCGGACTAGCGGTGGAGATACG.